The 29 T cell receptor beta chains in this list originate from one sample, sequenced in a study of Graves' ophthalmopathy and Graves' hyperthyroidism. Using RNA transcripts, the TCR beta CDR3 regions were amplified. A first-round RT-PCR used HTBI primers, followed by a second-round multiplex PCR. TCRdb reanalysed the multiplex PCR reads using MiXCR and keeps one entry per CDR3 protein. The sample has around 1.1 million distinct CDR3 sequences; about two fifths are singletons. The sequencing sample was made of peripheral blood or thyroid tissue (not recorded which). The receptors originated from an adult man with Graves' hyperthyroidism.

The chain recombines TRBV30 with TRBJ1-1; D might be TRBD1 (5 bases). Germline V gene sequence: CDR1 GTSNPN, CDR2 SVGIG (reference sequence). This CDR3 spans 13 amino acids. Trimming shortened V by 3 bases and J by 5 bases, and 13 bases separated the two germline ends. Here the CDR3 reads CAWSEGRGTEAFF. The CDR3 nucleotides are TGTGCCTGGAGCGAGGGGAGGGGAACTGAAGCTTTCTTT. Together with reference TRBV30 and TRBJ1-1, the CDR3 gives the full variable domain: SQTIHQWPATLVQPVGSPLSLECTVEGTSNPNLYWYRQAAGRGLQLLFYSVGIGQISSEVPQNLSASRPQDRQFILSSKKLLLSDSGFYLCAWSEGRGTEAFFGQGTRLTVV.

This clonotype showed up many times. The chain employs TRBV6-5 and TRBJ2-5; no firm D call. CDR1 and CDR2 (germline): MNHEY, SVGAGI. This CDR3 comprises 14 residues. Trimming took off 2 bases at V and 4 bases at J, with 11 bases between the two ends. DNA for the CDR3: TGTGCCAGCAGTTACAGTCGGTTAGGAGAGACCCAGTACTTC. This gives the protein CASSYSRLGETQYF.

Remarks on this clonotype: A read error may explain this, as a much larger clone is one base away. The rearrangement joins TRBV7-9 to TRBJ1-4; D is unclear. Germline assignment: CDR1 SEHNR and CDR2 FQNEAQ (reference sequence). The length of the CDR3 is 12 residues. The CDR3 sequence is CASNLSREKLFF. The DNA for the CDR3 is TGTGCCAGCAACTTAAGCAGGGAAAAACTGTTTTTT.

This clonotype has more than one count but fewer than ten. J is TRBJ2-5 and V is TRBV6-1; unclear D gene. V was clipped by 2 bases and J by 0 bases, with 4 bases between them. Germline loops: CDR1 MNHNS, CDR2 SASEGT. CDR3 length: 13 residues. CDR3 region: CASSERHQETQYF. For the CDR3, the DNA is TGTGCCAGCAGTGAACGACACCAAGAGACCCAGTACTTC.

A remark on this clonotype: Because the CDR3 is missing its conserved closing phenylalanine or tryptophan, this is likely a read error. The DNA is left out, because the CDR3 cannot be placed on it with certainty; the CDR3 is given as TCRdb lists it. The gene calls are TRBV7-9 and TRBJ1-6; the DNA was not used to check the table's D call, TRBD1. The CDR3 adds up to 14 amino acids, both ends counted. CDR1 SEHNR and CDR2 FQNEAQ come from the germline V gene (reference sequence). CDR3 sequence reads: CASSLDRDNNRPYS.

A few counts support this clonotype. The CDR3 nucleotides are TGTGCCAGCAGCTTCTTCGGACTAGCGGGAGGACGGAACACCGGGGAGCTGTTTTTT. It is translated as CASSFFGLAGGRNTGELFF. The genes are TRBV9 and TRBJ2-2, with 14 bases matching TRBD2. CDR3 length: 19 residues. V lost 4 bases, J lost 1 base, and 9 bases stayed unmatched. The germline V gene encodes CDR1 SGDLS and CDR2 YYNGEE.

The chain is built from TRBV10-3 and TRBJ2-7, with a weak D call TRBD2 (5 bases). Germline CDR1 ENHRY, CDR2 SYGVKD. The CDR3 runs 14 residues. V dropped 4 bases and J dropped 3 bases, with 13 bases sitting between them. The CDR3 reads CAISGENYGYEQYF. CDR3 nucleotides: TGTGCCATCAGTGGGGAGAACTATGGCTACGAGCAGTACTTC.

The chain recombines TRBV28 with TRBJ1-1; D might be TRBD1 (6 bases). This CDR3 has 15 amino acids. V was cut by 2 bases and J by 4 bases, with 14 bases left in between. Germline values: CDR1 MDHEN, CDR2 SYDVKM. In DNA form, the CDR3 reads TGTGCCAGCAGTTTAACGACAGGACGTGGCACTGAAGCTTTCTTT. Translating gives CASSLTTGRGTEAFF.

This clonotype showed up many times. The gene calls are TRBV24-1 and TRBJ2-7, with D uncertain. CDR3 length equals 11 residues. V dropped 2 bases and J dropped 5 bases, with 3 bases sitting between them. Germline values: CDR1 KGHDR, CDR2 SFDVKD. The CDR3 region has the DNA TGTGCCACCAGTGATTACAACGAGCAGTACTTC. It encodes CATSDYNEQYF.

This clonotype was observed at least ten times. J is TRBJ1-1 and V is TRBV10-3, with D unclear. CDR3 length: 13 amino acids. The germline V and J ends were trimmed by 6 bases and 0 bases, with 8 bases remaining between them. From germline, CDR1 is ENHRY and CDR2 SYGVKD. The CDR3 region has the DNA TGTGCCATCAGCGGACGGATGAACACTGAAGCTTTCTTT. Residues: CAISGRMNTEAFF.

The gene calls are TRBV15 and TRBJ1-2; D unclear. From germline, CDR1 is LNHNV and CDR2 YYDKDF (reference sequence). V was pared by 3 bases and J by 6 bases, with 20 bases between. The CDR3 spans 16 residues. Here the CDR3 reads CATSSSTDSVVHGYTF. CDR3 bases: TGTGCCACCAGCAGTTCAACTGACTCGGTGGTCCATGGCTACACCTTC. Looking up the rest from reference TRBV15 and TRBJ1-2 gives the full variable domain: DAMVIQNPRYQVTQFGKPVTLSCSQTLNHNVMYWYQQKSSQAPKLLFHYYDKDFNNEADTPDNFQSRRPNTSFCFLDIRSPGLGDTAMYLCATSSSTDSVVHGYTFGSGTRLTVV.

J is TRBJ2-7 and V is TRBV25-1, with a weak D call TRBD1 (5 bases). The CDR3 contains 13 residues. In germline, CDR1 is MGHDK, CDR2 SYGVNS. CDR3 sequence (DNA): TGTTCAAGTAGTGAGGTAGGGGCCTACGAGCAGTACTTC. Its protein product is CSSSEVGAYEQYF.

V usage is TRBV19 and J usage is TRBJ2-7, with TRBD2 matching over 10 bases. V dropped 6 bases and J dropped 7; count of bases not matched to a gene: 9. The CDR3 totals 14 residues. Germline assignment: CDR1 LNHDA and CDR2 SQIVND (reference sequence). The DNA of the CDR3 is TGTGCCAGTAGCCGAAGAGCGGGAGGGGAAGAGCAGTACTTC. As protein: CASSRRAGGEEQYF.

This chain joins TRBV28 and TRBJ1-2; D is uncertain. Germline loops: CDR1 MDHEN, CDR2 SYDVKM. Between the trimmed V and J ends, which lost 8 bases and 2 bases, there was a span of 9 bases. The CDR3 loop spans 12 amino acids. For the CDR3, the DNA is TGTGCCAGCGGGTCGCTCAACTATGGCTACACCTTC. Translating gives CASGSLNYGYTF.

In its sample, this clonotype was seen many times. V is TRBV5-6 and J is TRBJ1-1; 7 nucleotides match TRBD1. The CDR3 consists of 13 residues. Germline V gene data show CDR1 as SGHDT and CDR2 as YYEEEE. V was pared by 3 bases and J by 5 bases, with 4 bases of the junction left unmatched. CDR3 nucleotide sequence: TGTGCCAGCAGCTGGGGGACAGCAACTGAAGCTTTCTTT. Translating it yields CASSWGTATEAFF.

This clonotype has just a few counts. The V and J genes are TRBV6-2 or TRBV6-3 and TRBJ1-5; D ambiguous. Trimming shortened V by 3 bases and J by 4 bases, and 7 bases separated the two germline ends. Per germline, CDR1 MNHEY and CDR2 SVGEGT. CDR3 size: 13 residues. CDR3 DNA sequence: TGTGCCAGCAGTTATTTCTCGAATCAGCCCCAGCATTTT. This codes for CASSYFSNQPQHF.

Ten or more counts support this clonotype. The gene calls are TRBV20-1 and TRBJ2-7; 8 nucleotides align to TRBD2. The CDR3 is 14 amino acids. CDR1 is DFQATT and CDR2 is SNEGSKA in the germline V gene (reference sequence). The V gene end was trimmed by 0 bases and the J gene end by 4 bases; junction bases not matched to a gene: 5. Written as DNA, the CDR3 is TGCAGTGCTAGAGATCGGCGGGGGGTGTACGAGCAGTACTTC. The encoded protein is CSARDRRGVYEQYF.

This rearrangement joins TRBV15 to TRBJ2-7; 8 bases line up with TRBD1. Germline-derived CDR1 and CDR2 are LNHNV and YYDKDF (reference sequence). The CDR3 totals 16 residues. J was trimmed by 4 bases and V by 3 bases; bases with no gene match: 11. CDR3 region: CATSSVGTGDWYEQYF. DNA for the CDR3: TGTGCCACCAGCAGCGTCGGGACAGGCGATTGGTACGAGCAGTACTTC.

The J gene is TRBJ1-5, the V gene TRBV10-3; the match to TRBD1 covers 10 bases. CDR3 length: 18 residues. The V gene's germline CDR1 is ENHRY and CDR2 SYGVKD. Unmatched junction bases numbered 11, after V lost 3 bases and J lost 3 bases. The CDR3 nucleotides read TGTGCCATCAGTGACGGACAGGGGGGGCTTCAAAACAATCAGCCCCAGCATTTT. Encoded protein: CAISDGQGGLQNNQPQHF.

The chain recombines TRBV29-1 with TRBJ2-7; TRBD1 matches at 10 bases. This CDR3 spans 13 amino acids. Germline V gene sequence: CDR1 SQVTM, CDR2 ANQGSEA. Trimming took 4 bases from V and 4 from J; bases not matched to a gene: 4. In DNA form, the CDR3 reads TGCAGCGTTGCAAGGACAGGGGGTTACGAGCAGTACTTC. Translation: CSVARTGGYEQYF.

This clonotype was seen at least ten times. This sequence joins TRBV20-1 and TRBJ1-5; no clear D. Germline V CDR1 and CDR2: DFQATT, SNEGSKA (reference sequence). Trimming cost V 6 bases and J 7 bases, with 10 bases left between them. The CDR3 has 11 residues. The CDR3 DNA follows: TGCAGTGCCCGAGCGGGGCAGCCCCAGCATTTT. Translated: CSARAGQPQHF.

This clonotype was recorded at least ten times. The CDR3 DNA reads as TGCGCCAGCAGCTTGGTGGGACGGATTGAAAAACTGTTTTTT. Protein sequence: CASSLVGRIEKLFF. This chain joins TRBV5-1 and TRBJ1-4; D is possibly TRBD1 (5 bases). The V end was cut by 0 bases, the J end by 7 bases, with 10 bases between. CDR3 length equals 14 residues. CDR1 and CDR2 (germline): SGHRS, YFSETQ.

This clonotype was detected ten times or more. The genes are TRBV19 and TRBJ1-1; perhaps TRBD1 as D (5 bases). The germline V gene has CDR1 LNHDA and CDR2 SQIVND (reference sequence). The CDR3 is made up of 15 amino acids. V dropped 3 bases and J dropped 1 base, with 12 bases sitting between them. CDR3 in DNA: TGTGCCAGTAGTATCGGGGCAGGGTGGAACACTGAAGCTTTCTTT. Residues: CASSIGAGWNTEAFF.

As DNA, the CDR3 is TGTGCCAGCAGTTACTCGGCGATTAGCAATCAGCCCCAGCATTTT. This codes for CASSYSAISNQPQHF. The chain couples TRBV12-3 or TRBV12-4 to TRBJ1-5; no reliable D call. Trimming shortened V by 4 bases and J by 0 bases, and 10 bases separated the two germline ends. The CDR3 has 15 amino acids.

The chain joins TRBV10-3 to TRBJ2-7, with D tentatively TRBD2 (5 bases). With 10 bases removed from V and 3 bases from J, the gap between germline ends came to 22 bases. The V gene's germline CDR1 is ENHRY and CDR2 SYGVKD. This CDR3 region has 15 residues. CDR3: CASVGNYVGNYEQYF. CDR3 sequence (DNA): TGTGCCAGCGTCGGGAATTACGTGGGGAACTACGAGCAGTACTTC.

This clonotype showed up many times. The chain uses TRBV7-8 and TRBJ1-2; no clear D. Germline V lookup: CDR1 SGHVS, CDR2 FQNEAQ. Trimming removed 3 bases from V and 5 bases from J, with 13 bases in between. The CDR3 runs to 14 residues. Here the CDR3 reads CASSFEQRRYGYTF. The DNA of the CDR3 is TGTGCCAGCAGCTTCGAACAGAGGAGATATGGCTACACCTTC.

This chain joins TRBV20-1 and TRBJ2-7, with D possibly called TRBD1 or TRBD2 (5 bases each). V was shortened by 4 bases and J by 0 bases, with 16 bases between the two germline ends. Germline loops: CDR1 DFQATT, CDR2 SNEGSKA (reference sequence). This CDR3 spans 15 amino acids. The DNA for the CDR3 is TGCAGTGCTACCCGGGGCATAGGTTACTCCTACGAGCAGTACTTC. It codes for CSATRGIGYSYEQYF.

This clonotype has a handful of counts. The V call is TRBV6-1, the J call TRBJ1-1, with D hard to call. This CDR3 region has 13 residues. Germline-derived CDR1 and CDR2 are MNHNS and SASEGT. Trimming cost V 7 bases and J 7 bases, with 16 bases left between them. The DNA for the CDR3 is TGTGCCAGCACCGCCCTTACGTCCTTTGAAGCTTTCTTT. Its protein is CASTALTSFEAFF.

To note about this clonotype: A much larger clone differs from this one at a single base, so this may be a read error. This chain joins TRBV9 and TRBJ1-4, with D uncertain. The germline gives CDR1 SGDLS, CDR2 YYNGEE. This CDR3 region has 13 residues. CDR3 bases: TGTGCCATCAGCGTAGTCGGTGGGGAAAAACTGTTTTTT. Its protein product is CAISVVGGEKLFF. The whole variable domain, remainder taken from reference TRBV9 and TRBJ1-4, is DSGVTQTPKHLITATGQRVTLRCSPRSGDLSVYWYQQSLDQGLQFLIQYYNGEERAKGNILERFSAQQFPDLHSELNLSSLELGDSALYFCAISVVGGEKLFFGSGTQLSVL.